The next 17 T cell receptor beta chains were all read from a single sample in a study of PD-L1 blockade in urothelial cancer. Assay used: immunoSEQ multiplex PCR; TCRdb lists only in-frame clones, some missing. Of 95,000 to 130,000 clones in the sample, around 89% are singletons; the top ten hold 1.5% to 2%. Regarding time point: peripheral blood 6 weeks after treatment start. The specimen comprised PBMCs, sampled around atezolizumab (anti-PD-L1) treatment. The receptor source for this set is a man in his 60s with urothelial cancer.

The CDR3 loop reads CASSPGQPYEQYF. In DNA form, the CDR3 reads TGTGCCAGCAGCCCGGGACAGCCCTACGAGCAGTACTTC. The chain couples TRBV2 to TRBJ2-7; 7 positions match TRBD1. There are 13 residues in the CDR3. Germline values: CDR1 SNHLY, CDR2 FYNNEI. V lost 6 bases to trimming and J lost 2 bases; unmatched junction nucleotides: 4.

The V gene is TRBV18, the J gene TRBJ1-5; D call uncertain. CDR1 and CDR2 from the germline V gene are KGHSH and LQKENI. V lost 3 bases to trimming and J lost 7 bases, with 10 bases between them. The CDR3 has 13 residues. The CDR3 loop reads CASSPMRLQPQHF. The CDR3, as DNA: TGTGCCAGCTCACCTATGAGGTTACAGCCCCAGCATTTT.

The genes are TRBV10-3 and TRBJ1-1; no firm D call. The germline gives CDR1 ENHRY, CDR2 SYGVKD. The CDR3 runs to 15 residues. V lost 10 bases and J lost 6, with 24 bases in between. CDR3: CATTRSSGLWAEAFF. The CDR3 DNA follows: TGTGCCACCACCCGAAGCTCAGGTTTGTGGGCTGAAGCTTTCTTT.

This chain joins TRBV5-4 and TRBJ2-5, with D unresolved. This CDR3 spans 14 amino acids. V was cut by 7 bases and J by 3 bases, with 16 bases left in between. The germline V gene has CDR1 SGHNT and CDR2 YYREEE (reference sequence). The CDR3 DNA follows: TGTGCCAGCCGATCGGCGGTCGTAGAAGAGACCCAGTACTTC. Protein sequence: CASRSAVVEETQYF. Filled out from reference TRBV5-4 and TRBJ2-5, the complete variable domain reads ETGVTQSPTHLIKTRGQQVTLRCSSQSGHNTVSWYQQALGQGPQFIFQYYREEENGRGNFPPRFSGLQFPNYSSELNVNALELDDSALYLCASRSAVVEETQYFGPGTRLLVL.

The chain uses TRBV6-5 and TRBJ1-3; possibly TRBD1 for D (5 bases). The CDR3 spans 15 residues. V was cut by 4 bases and J by 4 bases, with 14 bases left in between. From germline, CDR1 is MNHEY and CDR2 SVGAGI. CDR3 sequence: CASSLGGTQGNTIYF. In nucleotides, the CDR3 is TGTGCCAGCAGTTTAGGAGGGACGCAGGGAAACACCATATATTTT.

The rearrangement links TRBV6-1 to TRBJ2-3; TRBD1 matches at 11 bases. The ends lost 6 bases at V and 6 bases at J; junction bases unmatched: 8. The CDR3 extends over 15 amino acids. In germline, CDR1 is MNHNS, CDR2 SASEGT. CDR3 nucleotide sequence: TGTGCCAGCAGACCCCGGACAGGGGGCGTGGATACGCAGTATTTT. Protein product: CASRPRTGGVDTQYF.

V gene TRBV25-1 combines with J gene TRBJ2-7; D may be TRBD1 (6 bases). The V gene lost 7 bases and the J gene lost 5 bases, with 15 bases spanning the gap. This CDR3 contains 13 residues. Germline-derived CDR1 and CDR2 are MGHDK and SYGVNS. The CDR3 loop reads CASKSTQGNEQYF. The CDR3 DNA follows: TGTGCCAGCAAGAGTACACAGGGAAACGAGCAGTACTTC.

This sequence joins TRBV18 and TRBJ1-2; 9 bases align to TRBD1. CDR3 length: 14 residues. Germline assignment: CDR1 KGHSH and CDR2 LQKENI. Germline trimming cut 0 bases from V and 9 bases from J; bases unmatched to any gene: 5. DNA of the CDR3: TGTGCCAGCTCACCACCGGGACAGGGCTTGAGCTACACCTTC. Its protein product is CASSPPGQGLSYTF.

The chain employs TRBV6-5 and TRBJ2-2, with D tentatively TRBD2 (5 bases). The CDR3 has 15 residues. The V and J ends lost 4 bases and 4 bases respectively, with 13 bases between them. The germline CDR1 and CDR2 sequences are MNHEY and SVGAGI. The CDR3 nucleotides are TGTGCCAGCAGTTTCGAGGGTCCGGGCACCGGGGAGCTGTTTTTT. It yields the protein CASSFEGPGTGELFF.

The chain is built from TRBV9 and TRBJ1-2, with D perhaps TRBD1 (5 bases). Germline V CDR1 and CDR2: SGDLS, YYNGEE. The CDR3 is 13 amino acids. V gave up 1 base and J gave up 7 bases, with 11 bases separating them. The chain's CDR3 is CASSVSQGSGYTF. The CDR3 DNA is TGTGCCAGCAGCGTAAGTCAGGGCTCTGGCTACACCTTC.

The chain has TRBV6-5 and TRBJ2-7; D not certain. This CDR3 region has 14 residues. Germline V gene sequence: CDR1 MNHEY, CDR2 SVGAGI. With 2 bases removed from V and 4 bases from J, the gap between germline ends came to 12 bases. Here the CDR3 DNA reads TGTGCCAGCAGTTACGTACAGCATTCTTACGAGCAGTACTTC. Its protein is CASSYVQHSYEQYF.

In DNA, the CDR3 is TGTGCCAGCAGTTTTAGCGGGACCCTCTCCTACGAGCAGTACTTC. It codes for CASSFSGTLSYEQYF. The rearrangement links TRBV7-2 to TRBJ2-7; TRBD2 matches 8 bases. The CDR3 contains 15 residues. The germline V gene has CDR1 SGHTA and CDR2 FQGNSA. The V and J ends lost 6 bases and 0 bases, in that order; junction bases with no gene match: 7.

Note on this clone: The limits of the CDR3 on the DNA are not certain, so only TCRdb's listed CDR3 is given. The chain couples TRBV6-5 to TRBJ1-3; the table's D call, TRBD1, was not checked against the DNA. The CDR3 extends over 15 residues, inclusive of both ends. The germline CDR1 and CDR2 sequences are MNHEY and SVGAGI. CDR3 sequence reads: CASSSSTALGNTIYF.

The chain joins TRBV29-1 to TRBJ1-1; 12 nucleotides align to TRBD1. Looked up from germline, CDR1 is SQVTM and CDR2 is ANQGSEA. Germline trimming cut 4 bases from V and 1 base from J; bases unmatched to any gene: 10. The CDR3 covers 17 residues. The CDR3 region has the DNA TGCAGCGTTGGAAGGGGACAGGGGGCTTTACGGAACACTGAAGCTTTCTTT. Its protein is CSVGRGQGALRNTEAFF.

This sequence joins TRBV7-8 and TRBJ2-1, with 14 bases aligning to TRBD2. V was clipped by 5 bases and J by 8 bases; unmatched bases: 5. CDR1 is SGHVS, CDR2 FQNEAQ, per germline. This CDR3 is 15 amino acids long. CDR3 nucleotides: TGTGCCAGCAGCGTCGGGACTAGCGGGGGCTATGAGCAGTTCTTC. This gives the protein CASSVGTSGGYEQFF.

This chain uses TRBV5-1 with TRBJ2-7; D not certain. V was cut by 0 bases and J by 0 bases, with 7 bases left in between. The CDR3 consists of 14 residues. Per germline, CDR1 SGHRS and CDR2 YFSETQ. As DNA, the CDR3 is TGCGCCAGCAGCTTGGACAGCTTCTCCTACGAGCAGTACTTC. Translation: CASSLDSFSYEQYF. Supplemented by reference TRBV5-1 and TRBJ2-7, the full variable domain reads KAGVTQTPRYLIKTRGQQVTLSCSPISGHRSVSWYQQTPGQGLQFLFEYFSETQRNKGNFPGRFSGRQFSNSRSEMNVSTLELGDSALYLCASSLDSFSYEQYFGPGTRLTVT.

The sample holds a few counts of this clone. The chain links TRBV5-1 to TRBJ2-2, with 9 bases that match TRBD2. This CDR3 has 15 residues. The trim removed 5 bases at V and 4 bases at J, leaving 6 bases unmatched. The V gene's germline CDR1 is SGHRS and CDR2 YFSETQ. In DNA, the CDR3 is TGCGCCAGCAGACCAGCGGGAGGCAGCACCGGGGAGCTGTTTTTT. Its translation: CASRPAGGSTGELFF.